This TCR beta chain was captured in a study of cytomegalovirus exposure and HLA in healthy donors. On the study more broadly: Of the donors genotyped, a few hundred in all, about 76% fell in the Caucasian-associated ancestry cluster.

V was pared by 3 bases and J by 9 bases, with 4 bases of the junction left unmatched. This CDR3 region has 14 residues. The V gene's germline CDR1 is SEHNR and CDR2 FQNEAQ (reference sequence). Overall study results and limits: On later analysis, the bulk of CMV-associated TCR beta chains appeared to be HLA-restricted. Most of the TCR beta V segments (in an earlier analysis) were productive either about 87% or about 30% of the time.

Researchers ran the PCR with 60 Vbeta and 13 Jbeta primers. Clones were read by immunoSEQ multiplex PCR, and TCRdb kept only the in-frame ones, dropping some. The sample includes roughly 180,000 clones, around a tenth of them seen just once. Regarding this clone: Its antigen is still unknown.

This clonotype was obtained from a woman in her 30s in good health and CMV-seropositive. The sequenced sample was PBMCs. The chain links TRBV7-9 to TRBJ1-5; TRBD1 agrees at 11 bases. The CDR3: CASSLGQGGPPQHF. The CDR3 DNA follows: TGTGCCAGCAGCTTGGGACAGGGGGGCCCGCCCCAGCATTTT. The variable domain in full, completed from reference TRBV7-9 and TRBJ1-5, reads DTGVSQNPRHKITKRGQNVTFRCDPISEHNRLYWYRQTLGQGPEFLTYFQNEAQLEKSRLLSDRFSAERPKGSFSTLEIQRTEQGDSAMYLCASSLGQGGPPQHFGDGTRLSIL.